This T cell receptor beta chain was captured by sequencing in a study of blood T cell repertoires in COVID-19. The overall study: The United States, Italy and Spain provided the acute and convalescent COVID-19 samples. Sources were T cells, B-cell-depleted T cells, or PBMCs; the material itself was cDNA or gDNA.

The CDR3 covers 16 residues. Trimming took off 0 bases at V and 2 bases at J, with 11 bases between the two ends. Germline V gene lookup returns CDR1 SGDLS and CDR2 YYNGEE. In this sample, this clone turned up once. Per the original data handling: Nucleated cell number was recorded as an estimate derived from reference gene primer amplification. Only in-frame clones appear in the TCRdb table, and some are missing; sequencing was by immunoSEQ multiplex PCR. V, J and clone size were drawn from that table, and D and trimming were deduced from the DNA. Of under 150,000 clones in the sample, roughly 80% were seen once.

The sample comprised peripheral blood. The J gene is TRBJ1-4, the V gene TRBV9; D possibly corresponds to TRBD1 (5 bases). The TCR sequence derives from a human donor in a cohort sampled during active COVID-19. CDR3 sequence reads: CASSVDTGKTNEKLFF. The DNA for the CDR3 is TGTGCCAGCAGCGTAGATACAGGCAAGACTAATGAAAAACTGTTTTTT.